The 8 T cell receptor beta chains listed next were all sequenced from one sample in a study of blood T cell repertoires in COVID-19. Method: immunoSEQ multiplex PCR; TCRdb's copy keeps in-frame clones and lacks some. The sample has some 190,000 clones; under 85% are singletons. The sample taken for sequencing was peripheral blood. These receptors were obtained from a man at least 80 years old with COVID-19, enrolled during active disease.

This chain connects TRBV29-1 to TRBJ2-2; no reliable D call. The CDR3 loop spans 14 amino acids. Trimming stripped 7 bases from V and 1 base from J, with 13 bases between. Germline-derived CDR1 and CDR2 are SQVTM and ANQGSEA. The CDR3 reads CSAKITRNTGELFF. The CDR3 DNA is TGCAGCGCAAAAATAACCAGGAACACCGGGGAGCTGTTTTTT.

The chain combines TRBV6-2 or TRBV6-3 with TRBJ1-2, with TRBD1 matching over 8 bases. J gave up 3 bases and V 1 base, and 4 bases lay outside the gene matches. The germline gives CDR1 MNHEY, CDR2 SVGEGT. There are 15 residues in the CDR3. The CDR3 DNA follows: TGTGCCAGCAGTTACTTGGGACAGGCGGACTATGGCTACACCTTC. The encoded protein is CASSYLGQADYGYTF.

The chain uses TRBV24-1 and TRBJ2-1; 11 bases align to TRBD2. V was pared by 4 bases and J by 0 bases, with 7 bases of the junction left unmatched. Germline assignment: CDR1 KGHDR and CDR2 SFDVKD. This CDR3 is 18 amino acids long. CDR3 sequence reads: CATSEASGGHGSYNEQFF. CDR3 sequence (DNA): TGTGCCACCAGTGAGGCTAGCGGGGGGCACGGCTCCTACAATGAGCAGTTCTTC.

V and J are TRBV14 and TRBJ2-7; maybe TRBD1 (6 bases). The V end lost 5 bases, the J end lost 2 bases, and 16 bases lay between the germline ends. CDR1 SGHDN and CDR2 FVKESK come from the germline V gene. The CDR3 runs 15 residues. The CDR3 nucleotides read TGTGCCAGCAGCTCCCGACAGGACAGCACCTACGAGCAGTACTTC. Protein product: CASSSRQDSTYEQYF.

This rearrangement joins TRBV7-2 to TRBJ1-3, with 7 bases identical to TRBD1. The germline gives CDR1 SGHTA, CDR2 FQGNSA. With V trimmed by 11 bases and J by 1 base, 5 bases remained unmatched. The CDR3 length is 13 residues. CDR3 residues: CAGSTGSGNTIYF. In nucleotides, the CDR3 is TGTGCCGGATCGACAGGGTCTGGAAACACCATATATTTT.

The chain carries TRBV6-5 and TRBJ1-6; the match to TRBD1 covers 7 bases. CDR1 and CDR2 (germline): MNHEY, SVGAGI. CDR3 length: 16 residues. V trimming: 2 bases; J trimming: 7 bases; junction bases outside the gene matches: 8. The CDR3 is CASSYLRTGENSPLHF. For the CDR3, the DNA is TGTGCCAGCAGTTACCTACGGACAGGCGAGAATTCACCCCTCCACTTT.

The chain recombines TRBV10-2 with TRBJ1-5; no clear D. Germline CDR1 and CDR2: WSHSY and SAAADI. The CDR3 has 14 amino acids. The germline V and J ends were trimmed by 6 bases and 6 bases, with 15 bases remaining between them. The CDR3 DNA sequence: TGCGCCAGCAGAGAAGGAGGCGCGGGTCAGCCCCAGCATTTT. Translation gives CASREGGAGQPQHF.

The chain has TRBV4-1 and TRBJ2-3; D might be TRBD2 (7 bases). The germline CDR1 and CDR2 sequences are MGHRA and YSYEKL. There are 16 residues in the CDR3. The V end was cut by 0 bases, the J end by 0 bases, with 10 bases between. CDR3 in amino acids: CASSQDGGASTDTQYF. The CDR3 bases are TGCGCCAGCAGCCAAGATGGGGGGGCTAGCACAGATACGCAGTATTTT.